What follows are 27 T cell receptor beta chains derived from one specimen sequenced in a study of shared clonotypes between healthy human individuals. TCRdb's table, derived via immunoSEQ multiplex PCR, lists solely in-frame clones and lacks some. This sample has around 2,000,000 clones, with roughly 91% found just once. Naive CD8 cells lacked CD45RO and underwent positive selection for CCR7, leaving out terminally differentiated effector memory CD45RA+ cells. Sequencing was performed on naive CD8+ T cells from PBMCs. The receptor source for this set is a man between 18 and 35 years old in good health. Some clones in this sample may be carry-over from other donors' samples.

CDR3 protein: CASRAPTGNEQFF. The CDR3 DNA reads as TGTGCCAGCAGGGCCCCGACCGGCAATGAGCAGTTCTTC. This chain connects TRBV9 to TRBJ2-1; D is unresolved. Trimming left V 5 bases short and J 6 bases short, with 12 bases between. Germline-derived CDR1 and CDR2 are SGDLS and YYNGEE. This CDR3 has 13 amino acids. Combining the CDR3 with reference TRBV9 and TRBJ2-1 gives the whole variable domain DSGVTQTPKHLITATGQRVTLRCSPRSGDLSVYWYQQSLDQGLQFLIQYYNGEERAKGNILERFSAQQFPDLHSELNLSSLELGDSALYFCASRAPTGNEQFFGPGTRLTVL.

V usage is TRBV7-6 and J usage is TRBJ2-7; 11 nucleotides line up with TRBD1. From germline, CDR1 is SGHVS and CDR2 FNYEAQ. This CDR3 is 17 amino acids long. V was clipped by 5 bases and J by 6 bases; unmatched bases: 15. CDR3 DNA: TGTGCCAGCAGCCTCTCGCCTGAGGGACAGGGGGACCGCGAGCAGTACTTC. It codes for CASSLSPEGQGDREQYF.

The rearrangement uses TRBV11-2 and TRBJ2-7; TRBD2 matches at 8 bases. J gave up 0 bases and V 5 bases, and 6 bases lay outside the gene matches. CDR1 is SGHAT and CDR2 is FQNNGV in the germline V gene. The CDR3 runs to 15 residues. The CDR3 bases are TGTGCCAGCAGCCGGCCCGGGACTAGCTCCTACGAGCAGTACTTC. Its translation: CASSRPGTSSYEQYF.

The chain links TRBV4-1 to TRBJ2-1; TRBD2 agrees at 15 bases. Unmatched junction bases numbered 9, after V lost 5 bases and J lost 7 bases. This CDR3 has 17 amino acids. Germline V gene lookup returns CDR1 MGHRA and CDR2 YSYEKL. CDR3 loop: CASSYRAGTSGRNEQFF. As DNA, the CDR3 is TGCGCCAGCAGCTACAGAGCCGGGACTAGCGGGAGGAATGAGCAGTTCTTC.

With regard to this clone: The conserved final phenylalanine or tryptophan is absent from the CDR3, which likely points to a read error. This chain joins TRBV28 and TRBJ2-7; no definite D call. V was shortened by 2 bases and J by 5 bases, with 7 bases between the two germline ends. Germline V gene sequence: CDR1 MDHEN, CDR2 SYDVKM. The CDR3 is 12 residues long. Written as DNA, the CDR3 is TGTGCCAGCAGTTTAGGGTCGAACGAGCAGTACCTC. Protein product: CASSLGSNEQYL.

The chain has TRBV5-4 and TRBJ2-7; 10 positions match TRBD1. The CDR3 contains 13 residues. Germline lookup yields CDR1 SGHNT and CDR2 YYREEE (reference sequence). The V segment lost 3 bases and the J segment 6 bases; nucleotides outside the gene matches: 3. CDR3 amino acids: CASSSDRGAEQYF. The CDR3 nucleotides read TGTGCCAGCAGCTCGGACAGGGGGGCCGAGCAGTACTTC.

The chain links TRBV29-1 to TRBJ2-1, with D unclear. Between the trimmed V and J ends, which lost 0 bases and 7 bases, there was a span of 19 bases. Germline V gene data show CDR1 as SQVTM and CDR2 as ANQGSEA. The CDR3 is 16 residues long. DNA for the CDR3: TGCAGCGTTGAAGATCTCGGACGGAGAGTGATGAATGAGCAGTTCTTC. Translation gives CSVEDLGRRVMNEQFF.

The chain carries TRBV7-6 and TRBJ2-7; D ambiguous. This CDR3 has 12 residues. V was clipped by 4 bases and J by 4 bases, with 8 bases between them. Germline-derived CDR1 and CDR2 are SGHVS and FNYEAQ. The chain's CDR3 is CASSSPGYEQYF. The CDR3, as DNA: TGTGCCAGCAGCTCCCCGGGTTACGAGCAGTACTTC.

The chain joins TRBV19 to TRBJ1-5; TRBD1 matches at 12 bases. The V gene's germline CDR1 is LNHDA and CDR2 SQIVND (reference sequence). The CDR3 is 15 residues long. After removal of 4 bases from V and 5 bases from J, the junction contained 3 bases not matched to a gene. The CDR3: CASSKGQGAYQPQHF. The CDR3 coding sequence is TGTGCCAGTAGTAAGGGACAGGGGGCTTATCAGCCCCAGCATTTT.

The chain recombines TRBV19 with TRBJ2-1, with D hard to call. The V end lost 1 base, the J end lost 7 bases, and 17 bases lay between the germline ends. Germline V CDR1 and CDR2: LNHDA, SQIVND (reference sequence). This CDR3 spans 16 amino acids. The CDR3 sequence is CASSIVGASPPNEQFF. The CDR3 DNA reads TGTGCCAGTAGTATAGTCGGTGCATCCCCCCCGAATGAGCAGTTCTTC.

The chain recombines TRBV4-1 with TRBJ2-1, with 15 bases fitting TRBD2. V lost 0 bases and J lost 2; bases outside the gene matches: 14. Germline CDR1 reads MGHRA; CDR2 reads YSYEKL. The CDR3 has 22 amino acids. The CDR3 nucleotides are TGCGCCAGCAGCCAAGATTTAATTCGGACTAGCGGGAGGGCCGGAACCTACAATGAGCAGTTCTTC. It yields the protein CASSQDLIRTSGRAGTYNEQFF.

As for this clone: The same CDR3 also results from other DNA sequences found in this sample. The genes are TRBV19 and TRBJ1-1; D unresolved. Trimming stripped 6 bases from V and 0 bases from J, with 8 bases between. The CDR3 runs 13 residues. Germline assignment: CDR1 LNHDA and CDR2 SQIVND (reference sequence). CDR3 in amino acids: CASSASVNTEAFF. CDR3 sequence (DNA): TGTGCCAGTAGCGCGTCCGTGAACACTGAAGCTTTCTTT. Full variable domain (outside the CDR3, taken from reference TRBV19 and TRBJ1-1): DGGITQSPKYLFRKEGQNVTLSCEQNLNHDAMYWYRQDPGQGLRLIYYSQIVNDFQKGDIAEGYSVSREKKESFPLTVTSAQKNPTAFYLCASSASVNTEAFFGQGTRLTVV.

The rearrangement links TRBV27 to TRBJ2-7; 10 bases fit TRBD2. There are 15 residues in the CDR3. Losses at the gene ends were 6 bases for V and 3 bases for J; bases not matched to a gene: 8. CDR1 is MNHEY and CDR2 is SMNVEV in the germline V gene (reference sequence). CDR3: CASRLAGGLFYEQYF. The CDR3 nucleotides read TGTGCCAGCAGGTTAGCGGGAGGTCTTTTCTACGAGCAGTACTTC.

This chain's CDR3 is CASSKGPLSGTGGSAEGTEAFF. CDR3 DNA: TGTGCCAGCAGCAAAGGCCCCCTCTCCGGGACAGGGGGCTCGGCTGAGGGCACTGAAGCTTTCTTT. The chain is built from TRBV21-1 and TRBJ1-1; the table names TRBD1, a call not compared with the DNA. TRBV21-1 has pseudogene status. CDR3 length: 22 residues.

The chain recombines TRBV4-3 with TRBJ1-4; D is unresolved. Trimming took off 2 bases at V and 3 bases at J, with 7 bases between the two ends. Germline V CDR1 and CDR2: LGHNA, YSLEER. The length of the CDR3 is 14 residues. The CDR3 region has the DNA TGCGCCAGCAGCCAATCCCTGGCTAATGAAAAACTGTTTTTT. Residues: CASSQSLANEKLFF.

V is TRBV4-1 and J is TRBJ1-1, with D unresolved. Deletions cut 1 base from V and 0 bases from J, with 9 bases between. This CDR3 region has 15 residues. In germline, CDR1 is MGHRA, CDR2 YSYEKL. The CDR3 here is CASSQGQRMNTEAFF. The CDR3 DNA reads TGCGCCAGCAGCCAAGGCCAGAGGATGAACACTGAAGCTTTCTTT.

This sequence joins TRBV7-3 and TRBJ2-5; D gene ambiguous. The CDR3 runs to 12 residues. Germline V gene sequence: CDR1 SGHTA, CDR2 FQGTGA. The V end lost 2 bases, the J end lost 5 bases, and 6 bases lay between the germline ends. The CDR3 protein is CASSLSPETQYF. The CDR3 DNA follows: TGTGCCAGCAGCTTATCTCCGGAGACCCAGTACTTC.

The rearrangement joins TRBV9 to TRBJ2-1; D is uncertain. Germline CDR1 is SGDLS and CDR2 is YYNGEE. The CDR3 extends over 14 amino acids. The germline V and J ends were trimmed by 0 bases and 9 bases, with 13 bases remaining between them. CDR3 DNA sequence: TGTGCCAGCAGCGTAGGCCCCTCGAATGGTGAGCAGTTCTTC. Protein sequence: CASSVGPSNGEQFF.

As DNA, the CDR3 is TGTGCCAGCAGCTTACGACTAGCGGGACTACCCCAATCAGGGGATACGCAGTATTTT. Its protein product is CASSLRLAGLPQSGDTQYF. V is TRBV7-9 and J is TRBJ2-3, with 11 nucleotides matching TRBD2. The CDR3 length is 19 residues. V lost 2 bases and J lost 6; bases outside the gene matches: 16. Germline V gene sequence: CDR1 SEHNR, CDR2 FQNEAQ (reference sequence).

The chain couples TRBV9 to TRBJ1-2, with a possible D match to TRBD1 (5 bases). V lost 4 bases and J lost 12, with 19 bases in between. The CDR3 is made up of 13 amino acids. Germline CDR1 SGDLS, CDR2 YYNGEE. CDR3 amino acids: CASSTRGPQDNTF. The DNA for the CDR3 is TGTGCCAGCAGCACGAGGGGTCCCCAGGACAACACCTTC.

This rearrangement joins TRBV7-9 to TRBJ2-7; 8 nucleotides agree with TRBD1. V lost 5 bases and J lost 2; bases outside the gene matches: 5. CDR3 size: 14 residues. Germline V gene sequence: CDR1 SEHNR, CDR2 FQNEAQ (reference sequence). The CDR3 loop reads CASSDRGYAYEQYF. The CDR3 DNA sequence: TGTGCCAGCAGCGACAGGGGATACGCCTACGAGCAGTACTTC.

The chain is built from TRBV12-1 and TRBJ1-1; the table's D call, TRBD1, was not checked against the DNA. TRBV12-1 is a pseudogene segment. The CDR3 runs 15 residues. The DNA for the CDR3 is TGTGCCAGCAGCTCTTACAGGGCTGTGAACACTGAAGCTTTCTTT. This codes for CASSSYRAVNTEAFF.

The chain combines TRBV27 with TRBJ2-1; D is unclear. CDR1 MNHEY and CDR2 SMNVEV come from the germline V gene (reference sequence). Trimming removed 2 bases from V and 4 bases from J, with 9 bases in between. The CDR3 consists of 14 residues. The chain's CDR3 is CASSLTLGYNEQFF. The DNA of the CDR3 is TGTGCCAGCAGTTTAACTTTGGGATACAATGAGCAGTTCTTC.

This clone has a handful of counts. The chain joins TRBV2 to TRBJ1-1; tentative D call: TRBD1 (6 bases). This CDR3 region has 13 residues. The ends were cut back, 6 bases at V and 2 bases at J, with 10 bases in the middle. Per germline, CDR1 SNHLY and CDR2 FYNNEI. The CDR3 nucleotides read TGTGCCAGCAGGGACAGCCCCAACACTGAAGCTTTCTTT. Its translation: CASRDSPNTEAFF. The full variable domain, in which reference TRBV2 and TRBJ1-1 provide the parts outside the CDR3, is EPEVTQTPSHQVTQMGQEVILRCVPISNHLYFYWYRQILGQKVEFLVSFYNNEISEKSEIFDDQFSVERPDGSNFTLKIRSTKLEDSAMYFCASRDSPNTEAFFGQGTRLTVV.

The genes are TRBV27 and TRBJ2-7; no firm D call. CDR3 size: 14 residues. V was trimmed by 0 bases and J by 3 bases, leaving 9 bases between them. CDR1 is MNHEY and CDR2 is SMNVEV in the germline V gene (reference sequence). The CDR3 DNA follows: TGTGCCAGCAGTTTATCGGGCAAGAGCTACGAGCAGTACTTC. Translated, it gives CASSLSGKSYEQYF.

The chain couples TRBV4-2 to TRBJ2-3; 9 bases are shared with TRBD1. The V gene's germline CDR1 is LGHNA and CDR2 YNFKEQ. Germline trimming cut 5 bases from V and 6 bases from J; bases unmatched to any gene: 21. This CDR3 region has 19 residues. As DNA, the CDR3 is TGTGCCAGCAGCGCCCGCCTGAACCCCGGGACAGGGATTGGGGATACGCAGTATTTT. Amino acids: CASSARLNPGTGIGDTQYF.

As for this clone: The sample carries other DNA sequences with the same CDR3. This chain joins TRBV28 and TRBJ1-1; 8 nucleotides match TRBD1. This CDR3 region has 13 residues. Unmatched junction bases numbered 4, after V lost 5 bases and J lost 5 bases. Germline V gene sequence: CDR1 MDHEN, CDR2 SYDVKM. CDR3 nucleotide sequence: TGTGCCAGCAGTCTTCACAGGGGGACTGAAGCTTTCTTT. It translates to CASSLHRGTEAFF.